Listed below are T cell receptor beta chains from one sample, sequenced in a study of shared clonotypes between healthy human individuals. Libraries were prepared by immunoSEQ multiplex PCR; TCRdb keeps only in-frame clonotypes and omits some of them. The sample comprises about 110,000 clones, approximately 70% of which are singletons, and almost 25% rests with the top ten. The specimen was memory CD8+ T cells sorted from blood. These TCRs come from a woman aged 25-40 years in good health. The CDR3 runs from the conserved cysteine through the conserved F or W. The order of the fields is D gene, CDR3 length, clone size, J gene, V gene, CDR3 DNA, CDR3 protein. A D gene is named only where the DNA matches it firmly. Clone size is stated in some rows and not others, as once, few, many or a class when expanded.

D: NA
length: 16
size: NA
J: TRBJ2-7
V: TRBV2
DNA: TGTGCCAGCAGTGAGTTTCCGGGATACGGTTTCTACGAGCAGTACTTC
CDR3: CASSEFPGYGFYEQYF

D: NA
length: 13
size: NA
J: TRBJ1-1
V: TRBV11-2
DNA: TGTGCCAGCAGCTTAGTCGGGGAGGCTGAAGCTTTCTTT
CDR3: CASSLVGEAEAFF

D: TRBD1
length: 14
size: NA
J: TRBJ2-7
V: TRBV18
DNA: TGTGCCAGCTCATCCGGGACAGACTACTACGAGCAGTACTTC
CDR3: CASSSGTDYYEQYF

D: NA
length: 13
size: once
J: TRBJ2-7
V: TRBV28
DNA: TGTGCCAGCAGCTGGGCGGCAGCCTACGAGCAGTACTTC
CDR3: CASSWAAAYEQYF

D: TRBD2
length: 15
size: NA
J: TRBJ2-7
V: TRBV28
DNA: TGTGCCAGCAGTCCCCCGGCTAGCGGGAGTTACGAGCAGTACTTC
CDR3: CASSPPASGSYEQYF

D: NA
length: 15
size: NA
J: TRBJ2-3
V: TRBV7-2
DNA: TGTGCTAGCAGCTTAGCTTGGGGCAGCACAGATACGCAGTATTTT
CDR3: CASSLAWGSTDTQYF

D: TRBD1
length: 13
size: NA
J: TRBJ1-3
V: TRBV28
DNA: TGTGCCAGCAGTTTTGGACAGGGGTACACCATATATTTT
CDR3: CASSFGQGYTIYF

D: TRBD2
length: 20
size: once
J: TRBJ2-6
V: TRBV2
DNA: TGTGCCAGCAGGACGGTGCTAGCGGGAGCCCTGGGCTCTGGGGCCAACGTCCTGACTTTC
CDR3: CASRTVLAGALGSGANVLTF

D: NA
length: 14
size: NA
J: TRBJ2-7
V: TRBV28
DNA: TGTGCCAGCAGTTTAGTGGGGGAAACCTACGAGCAGTACTTC
CDR3: CASSLVGETYEQYF

D: TRBD2
length: 14
size: NA
J: TRBJ2-1
V: TRBV7-9
DNA: TGTGCCAGCAGCTTAAGTCAGCGGGATCTTGAGCAGTTCTTC
CDR3: CASSLSQRDLEQFF

D: NA
length: 13
size: NA
J: TRBJ1-5
V: TRBV5-6
DNA: TGTGCCAGCAGCTTGGGGACTGGGCAGCCCCAGCATTTT
CDR3: CASSLGTGQPQHF

D: TRBD1
length: 15
size: NA
J: TRBJ2-7
V: TRBV29-1
DNA: TGCAGCGTTGAAGATTGGACAGGGAGTGGCTACGAGCAGTACTTC
CDR3: CSVEDWTGSGYEQYF

D: NA
length: 16
size: NA
J: TRBJ1-1
V: TRBV13
DNA: TGTGCCAGCAGCCCGCATCCAGAGTCAGTGAACACTGAAGCTTTCTTT
CDR3: CASSPHPESVNTEAFF

D: NA
length: 13
size: NA
J: TRBJ1-1
V: TRBV27
DNA: TGTGCCAGCAGTTTAATGTGGGACACTGAAGCTTTCTTT
CDR3: CASSLMWDTEAFF

D: TRBD2
length: 16
size: NA
J: TRBJ2-7
V: TRBV7-8
DNA: TGTGCCAGCAGCCAGGACGGGACTAGCGTATCCTACGAGCAGTACTTC
CDR3: CASSQDGTSVSYEQYF

D: TRBD2
length: 14
size: NA
J: TRBJ2-1
V: TRBV28
DNA: TGTGCCAGCAGTTTAGAACTAGCGGGAAGCGAGCAGTTCTTC
CDR3: CASSLELAGSEQFF

D: NA
length: 12
size: NA
J: TRBJ2-3
V: TRBV28
DNA: TGTGCCAGCAGTTTGAGTACAGATACGCAGTATTTT
CDR3: CASSLSTDTQYF

D: TRBD2
length: 17
size: NA
J: TRBJ2-1
V: TRBV28
DNA: TGTGCCAGCAGCCGCAGGAGGACTAGCGGGACCTGGAGGGAGCAGTTCTTC
CDR3: CASSRRRTSGTWREQFF

D: TRBD1
length: 14
size: NA
J: TRBJ2-7
V: TRBV28
DNA: TGTGCCAGCAGCCAACAGGGGAATAGGTACGAGCAGTACTTC
CDR3: CASSQQGNRYEQYF

D: TRBD2
length: 16
size: few
J: TRBJ2-3
V: TRBV6-4
DNA: TGTGCCAGCAGTGACGGGGCGGGAGATGCGGCAGATACGCAGTATTTT
CDR3: CASSDGAGDAADTQYF

D: NA
length: 12
size: many
J: TRBJ2-7
V: TRBV2
DNA: TGTGCCAGCACTGCGCTTCTGTACGAGCAGTACTTC
CDR3: CASTALLYEQYF

D: TRBD1
length: 16
size: NA
J: TRBJ1-2
V: TRBV7-9
DNA: TGTGCCAGCAGCTTAGCCTTGGACAGGCCTAACTATGGCTACACCTTC
CDR3: CASSLALDRPNYGYTF

D: NA
length: 17
size: NA
J: TRBJ2-1
V: TRBV6-1
DNA: TGTGCCAGCAGTGGACCCGGGCCTCATCACGACTACAATGAGCAGTTCTTC
CDR3: CASSGPGPHHDYNEQFF

D: NA
length: 17
size: few
J: TRBJ1-3
V: TRBV4-1
DNA: TGCGCCAGCAGCCCGTCGGAGGGCGCTGGGTCTGGAAACACCATATATTTT
CDR3: CASSPSEGAGSGNTIYF

D: NA
length: 12
size: NA
J: TRBJ2-1
V: TRBV27
DNA: TGTGCCAGCAGTTTATTACGGGATGAGCAGTTCTTC
CDR3: CASSLLRDEQFF

D: TRBD2
length: 16
size: NA
J: TRBJ2-7
V: TRBV7-3
DNA: TGTGCCAGCAGCTTAGCCCCGGGACTAGCTGGCGGCGAGCAGTACTTC
CDR3: CASSLAPGLAGGEQYF

D: TRBD1
length: 15
size: NA
J: TRBJ1-1
V: TRBV5-1
DNA: TGCGCCAGCAGCTGGGGACAGGGGGGTAACACTGAAGCTTTCTTT
CDR3: CASSWGQGGNTEAFF

D: TRBD2
length: 13
size: NA
J: TRBJ2-7
V: TRBV28
DNA: TGTGCCAGCATTTCAGGCGGGAGGAACGAGCAGTACTTC
CDR3: CASISGGRNEQYF

D: NA
length: 15
size: few
J: TRBJ1-2
V: TRBV7-8
DNA: TGTGCCAGCAGCTTAGATCCGGGGACCCCCTATGGCTACACCTTC
CDR3: CASSLDPGTPYGYTF

D: NA
length: 15
size: NA
J: TRBJ2-7
V: TRBV27
DNA: TGTGCCAGCAGTTTATTCCCAGGGGACTCCTACGAGCAGTACTTC
CDR3: CASSLFPGDSYEQYF

D: NA
length: 12
size: NA
J: TRBJ2-3
V: TRBV25-1
DNA: TGTGCCAGCAGTGAAAGGATTGATACGCAGTATTTT
CDR3: CASSERIDTQYF

D: NA
length: 14
size: NA
J: TRBJ1-2
V: TRBV13
DNA: TGTGCCAGCAGCAGTAGGGCAGGGCTCTATGGCTACACCTTC
CDR3: CASSSRAGLYGYTF

D: NA
length: 13
size: NA
J: TRBJ2-7
V: TRBV6-6
DNA: TGTGCCAGCACCATTACAGGGTCCAACGAGCAGTACTTC
CDR3: CASTITGSNEQYF

D: NA
length: 13
size: NA
J: TRBJ2-7
V: TRBV27
DNA: TGTGCCAGCAGTTGGACTGGATGGGGGGAGCAGTACTTC
CDR3: CASSWTGWGEQYF

D: NA
length: 14
size: NA
J: TRBJ2-1
V: TRBV7-9
DNA: TGTGCCAGCAGCTTAGGGGCGACCTACAATGAGCAGTTCTTC
CDR3: CASSLGATYNEQFF

D: NA
length: 12
size: NA
J: TRBJ1-1
V: TRBV11-3
DNA: TGTGCCAGCAGCTCGTCCTCCGGGGAAGCTTTCTTT
CDR3: CASSSSSGEAFF

D: NA
length: 15
size: NA
J: TRBJ2-5
V: TRBV7-9
DNA: TGTGCCAGCAGCCGAGGGACGGCCTTTCAAGAGACCCAGTACTTC
CDR3: CASSRGTAFQETQYF

D: NA
length: 14
size: NA
J: TRBJ1-1
V: TRBV19
DNA: TGTGCCAGTAGTATAGTCTCTTGGGGCACTGAAGCTTTCTTT
CDR3: CASSIVSWGTEAFF

D: NA
length: 15
size: NA
J: TRBJ2-2
V: TRBV28
DNA: TGTGCCAGCAGCTTTGCCTCTGTGGAGACCGGGGAGCTGTTTTTT
CDR3: CASSFASVETGELFF

D: NA
length: 12
size: NA
J: TRBJ1-1
V: TRBV5-6
DNA: TGTGCCAGCAGCTTGTCAAACACTGAAGCTTTCTTT
CDR3: CASSLSNTEAFF

D: NA
length: 14
size: NA
J: TRBJ2-5
V: TRBV27
DNA: TGTGCCAGCAAGGTTTTCCCGCGGGGAGAGACCCAGTACTTC
CDR3: CASKVFPRGETQYF

D: NA
length: 16
size: once
J: TRBJ2-7
V: TRBV11-1
DNA: TGTGCCAGCAGCTTAAGCTTAGGGGCCGAAGCCTACGAGCAGTACTTC
CDR3: CASSLSLGAEAYEQYF

D: NA
length: 13
size: NA
J: TRBJ1-1
V: TRBV5-1
DNA: TGCGCCAGCAGCACCCATATGAACACTGAAGCTTTCTTT
CDR3: CASSTHMNTEAFF

D: NA
length: 13
size: NA
J: TRBJ2-3
V: TRBV4-1
DNA: TGCGCCAGCGGACCCGGACTACTAGGCGGGCAGTATTTT
CDR3: CASGPGLLGGQYF

D: TRBD2
length: 15
size: few
J: TRBJ2-1
V: TRBV6-1
DNA: TGTGCCAGCAGTCCACAGGGACTAGCGGGAGCTCGGCAGTTCTTC
CDR3: CASSPQGLAGARQFF

D: TRBD1
length: 13
size: NA
J: TRBJ1-2
V: TRBV14
DNA: TGTGCCAGCAGCCCGGGACAGTCCTATGGCTACACCTTC
CDR3: CASSPGQSYGYTF

D: TRBD2
length: 15
size: NA
J: TRBJ2-1
V: TRBV5-1
DNA: TGCGCCAGCAGCGTGACTAGCGGGAGGTACAATGAGCAGTTCTTC
CDR3: CASSVTSGRYNEQFF

D: TRBD1
length: 16
size: NA
J: TRBJ2-7
V: TRBV13
DNA: TGTGCCAGCAGTTTCGGGACAGGAGAACTATCCTACGAGCAGTACTTC
CDR3: CASSFGTGELSYEQYF

D: NA
length: 15
size: few
J: TRBJ2-7
V: TRBV7-9
DNA: TGTGCCAGCAGCCTGCGGTGGGTACGAGGGAGCGAGCAGTACTTC
CDR3: CASSLRWVRGSEQYF

D: NA
length: 16
size: NA
J: TRBJ2-7
V: TRBV25-1
DNA: TGTGCCAGCAGTGAACAAACCACGGGACACTTCTACGAGCAGTACTTC
CDR3: CASSEQTTGHFYEQYF

D: NA
length: 17
size: many
J: TRBJ1-2
V: TRBV2
DNA: TGTGCCAGCAGTGAACCGACAGATTACCCGTCTAACTATGGCTACACCTTC
CDR3: CASSEPTDYPSNYGYTF

D: NA
length: 19
size: NA
J: TRBJ2-6
V: TRBV4-1
DNA: TGCGCCAGCAGCCAAGATTGGGGATTAGAGGAGCTCTGGGCCAACGTCCTGACTTTC
CDR3: CASSQDWGLEELWANVLTF

D: TRBD1
length: 15
size: NA
J: TRBJ2-1
V: TRBV5-1
DNA: TGCGCCAGCAGACTAGGGGCAGGGGGTAACAATGAGCAGTTCTTC
CDR3: CASRLGAGGNNEQFF

D: TRBD1
length: 12
size: NA
J: TRBJ1-2
V: TRBV5-1
DNA: TGCGCCAGCAGCGGAGGGGGCGCTGGCTACACCTTC
CDR3: CASSGGGAGYTF

D: TRBD2
length: 15
size: NA
J: TRBJ2-1
V: TRBV6-4
DNA: TGTGCCAGCAGTGACCATAGCGGGGATTACAATGAGCAGTTCTTC
CDR3: CASSDHSGDYNEQFF

D: NA
length: 13
size: NA
J: TRBJ2-7
V: TRBV27
DNA: TGTGCCAGCAGTCCCGTAGCGCCCTACGAGCAGTACTTC
CDR3: CASSPVAPYEQYF

D: NA
length: 14
size: NA
J: TRBJ2-1
V: TRBV4-1
DNA: TGCGCCAGCAGCCAAGGAAACCCTAGAAATGAGCAGTTCTTC
CDR3: CASSQGNPRNEQFF

D: NA
length: 14
size: NA
J: TRBJ2-3
V: TRBV4-1
DNA: TGCGCCAGCAGCCAAGTGACTAGCACAGATACGCAGTATTTT
CDR3: CASSQVTSTDTQYF

D: NA
length: 13
size: NA
J: TRBJ2-1
V: TRBV6-5
DNA: TGTGCCAGCGGCCTAACTGGAAACAATGAGCAGTTCTTC
CDR3: CASGLTGNNEQFF